One sample yielded the 24 T cell receptor beta chains listed below, sequenced in a study of blood T cell repertoires in COVID-19. Measured with immunoSEQ multiplex PCR; TCRdb has only the in-frame clones, and not every one. This repertoire shows 350,000 to 550,000 clones, around 91% found once; its top ten account for more than 0.95%. The sequencing sample was made of PBMCs or T cells enriched from blood (not recorded which). The receptors shown here come from a man aged 25 to 45 who had recovered from COVID-19.

The chain's CDR3 is CASSARTGQGSYEQYF. For the CDR3, the DNA is TGTGCCAGCAGCGCAAGAACGGGACAGGGATCCTACGAGCAGTACTTC. The V and J genes are TRBV9 and TRBJ2-7; TRBD1 matches at 9 bases. V shed 3 bases and J 1 base; nucleotides not matched to a gene: 8. The CDR3 runs to 16 residues. Germline CDR1 and CDR2: SGDLS and YYNGEE.

The chain uses TRBV7-8 and TRBJ2-3; tentatively, D is TRBD2 (7 bases). Germline V lookup: CDR1 SGHVS, CDR2 FQNEAQ. Trimming removed 4 bases at V and 6 bases at J, with 23 bases between. CDR3 length: 17 amino acids. CDR3 sequence reads: CASSWTDGGGSRDTQYF. Written as DNA, the CDR3 is TGTGCCAGCAGCTGGACAGACGGGGGAGGGAGTAGGGATACGCAGTATTTT.

The chain has TRBV18 and TRBJ1-6; D uncertain. This CDR3 is 13 amino acids long. CDR1 and CDR2 (germline): KGHSH, LQKENI. V lost 3 bases, J lost 7 bases, and 7 bases lay in between. The CDR3 loop reads CASSPQENSPLHF. The CDR3 nucleotides read TGTGCCAGCTCACCGCAGGAAAATTCACCCCTCCACTTT.

This sequence joins TRBV5-5 and TRBJ2-4; tentatively, D is TRBD2 (6 bases). V lost 4 bases to trimming and J lost 5 bases, with 25 bases between them. The CDR3 is made up of 18 amino acids. CDR1 is SGHKS and CDR2 is YYEKEE in the germline V gene (reference sequence). CDR3 protein: CASSRQGGTNPPQNIQYF. The CDR3 coding sequence is TGTGCCAGCAGCCGCCAAGGCGGGACCAACCCTCCCCAAAACATTCAGTACTTC.

This clone appeared once. This sequence joins TRBV19 and TRBJ2-7; TRBD2 is a possible D gene (6 bases). The CDR3 is 13 residues long. CDR1 and CDR2 from the germline V gene are LNHDA and SQIVND (reference sequence). Trimming left V 5 bases short and J 7 bases short, with 15 bases between. The CDR3 is CASSPQVGTEQYF. DNA of the CDR3: TGTGCCAGTAGTCCCCAAGTGGGGACTGAGCAGTACTTC.

The chain couples TRBV24-1 to TRBJ2-3, with TRBD2 as a possible D gene (6 bases). The CDR3 covers 15 residues. Per the germline V gene, CDR1 is KGHDR and CDR2 is SFDVKD. V lost 4 bases and J 4 bases, leaving 14 bases between the germline ends. The CDR3 nucleotides are TGTGCCACCAGTGAAGGAGGGGTGAGGGCAGATACGCAGTATTTT. Amino acid sequence: CATSEGGVRADTQYF.

The CDR3 loop is CASSSSLDFNEQFF. In nucleotides, the CDR3 is TGCGCCAGCAGCTCGTCACTGGACTTCAATGAGCAGTTCTTC. The J gene is TRBJ2-1, the V gene TRBV5-1, with D maybe TRBD2 (5 bases). V lost 3 bases and J lost 6, with 13 bases in between. The germline gives CDR1 SGHRS, CDR2 YFSETQ. The CDR3 runs to 14 residues.

J is TRBJ2-7 and V is TRBV24-1; 15 positions agree with TRBD2. Per the germline V gene, CDR1 is KGHDR and CDR2 is SFDVKD. This CDR3 contains 17 residues. With V trimmed by 5 bases and J by 2 bases, 6 bases remained unmatched. The chain's CDR3 is CATSARTSGRAPYEQYF. The DNA for the CDR3 is TGTGCCACCAGTGCCCGGACTAGCGGGAGGGCCCCCTACGAGCAGTACTTC.

This chain links TRBV18 with TRBJ2-1, with TRBD2 matching over 8 bases. Unmatched junction bases numbered 9, after V lost 2 bases and J lost 9 bases. Germline CDR1 and CDR2: KGHSH and LQKENI. The CDR3 runs 15 residues. DNA for the CDR3: TGTGCCAGCTCACCAGCGGGAGGCAGGTCGGGTGAGCAGTTCTTC. Translation: CASSPAGGRSGEQFF.

The chain couples TRBV29-1 to TRBJ1-1; D might be TRBD1 (5 bases). The CDR3 sequence is 13 residues long. V lost 8 bases and J lost 3, with 16 bases in between. CDR1 is SQVTM and CDR2 is ANQGSEA in the germline V gene. CDR3 in DNA: TGCAGCATGTCCTGGCAGGGTTACACTGAAGCTTTCTTT. It encodes CSMSWQGYTEAFF.

About this clone itself: The same CDR3 arises from other DNA sequences in this sample as well. The CDR3, as DNA: TGTGCCAGCAGTTTTGGGGGGGATGAGCAGTTCTTC. Translating gives CASSFGGDEQFF. The genes are TRBV27 and TRBJ2-1; 7 bases line up with TRBD2. V was clipped by 3 bases and J by 8 bases; unmatched bases: 1. There are 12 residues in the CDR3. Germline V lookup: CDR1 MNHEY, CDR2 SMNVEV (reference sequence).

This rearrangement joins TRBV9 to TRBJ2-5; TRBD1 might be the D (6 bases). The CDR3 consists of 15 residues. Trimming took off 0 bases at V and 11 bases at J, with 20 bases between the two ends. Per the germline V gene, CDR1 is SGDLS and CDR2 is YYNGEE. This CDR3 reads CASSVGRSSRGSQYF. CDR3 in DNA: TGTGCCAGCAGCGTAGGAAGGAGTTCCAGGGGAAGTCAGTACTTC. The whole variable domain, filled in from reference TRBV9 and TRBJ2-5, reads DSGVTQTPKHLITATGQRVTLRCSPRSGDLSVYWYQQSLDQGLQFLIQYYNGEERAKGNILERFSAQQFPDLHSELNLSSLELGDSALYFCASSVGRSSRGSQYFGPGTRLLVL.

The V and J genes are TRBV30 and TRBJ2-2; no definite D call. Trimming took off 2 bases at V and 4 bases at J, with 5 bases between the two ends. The length of the CDR3 is 12 residues. Germline V gives CDR1 GTSNPN, CDR2 SVGIG (reference sequence). This CDR3 is CAWSSSTGELFF. The CDR3 DNA sequence: TGTGCCTGGAGTTCCAGCACCGGGGAGCTGTTTTTT.

This chain uses TRBV6-4 with TRBJ1-5; unclear D gene. This CDR3 is built from 13 residues. Trimming removed 3 bases at V and 9 bases at J, with 12 bases between. CDR1 is MRHNA and CDR2 is SNTAGT in the germline V gene. The CDR3 sequence is CASSERTGGPQHF. CDR3 bases: TGTGCCAGCAGTGAACGGACCGGAGGGCCCCAGCATTTT.

Regarding this clone: Other DNA sequences of this sample code for an identical CDR3. This chain connects TRBV18 to TRBJ1-2; 9 nucleotides agree with TRBD1. Trimming at V came to 6 bases and at J to 4 bases, leaving 6 bases not matched to a gene. The germline gives CDR1 KGHSH, CDR2 LQKENI. There are 14 residues in the CDR3. The CDR3 protein is CASSPDRGGYGYTF. The CDR3 DNA sequence: TGTGCCAGCTCCCCGGACAGGGGTGGCTATGGCTACACCTTC.

This clone came up once. This CDR3 reads CASSGWTSSNEQFF. The CDR3, as DNA: TGTGCCAGTAGCGGATGGACTAGTAGCAATGAGCAGTTCTTC. The rearrangement joins TRBV19 to TRBJ2-1; 7 bases match TRBD2. This CDR3 contains 14 residues. Germline CDR1 reads LNHDA; CDR2 reads SQIVND (reference sequence). Trimming cost V 6 bases and J 6 bases; bases outside gene matches: 8.

The chain recombines TRBV6-1 with TRBJ1-5; maybe TRBD1 (6 bases). The CDR3 is 16 residues long. From germline, CDR1 is MNHNS and CDR2 SASEGT. Trimming took off 4 bases at V and 0 bases at J, with 13 bases between the two ends. In DNA, the CDR3 is TGTGCCAGCAGTGGGGGGGGCAGTAATAGCAATCAGCCCCAGCATTTT. Translation: CASSGGGSNSNQPQHF.

The chain uses TRBV30 and TRBJ1-2; D is undetermined. V was clipped by 0 bases and J by 1 base, with 9 bases between them. The CDR3 spans 14 residues. Germline loops: CDR1 GTSNPN, CDR2 SVGIG (reference sequence). The DNA of the CDR3 is TGTGCCTGGAGTGTAGTCCACAATAACTATGGCTACACCTTC. The encoded protein is CAWSVVHNNYGYTF. The variable domain in full, completed from reference TRBV30 and TRBJ1-2, reads SQTIHQWPATLVQPVGSPLSLECTVEGTSNPNLYWYRQAAGRGLQLLFYSVGIGQISSEVPQNLSASRPQDRQFILSSKKLLLSDSGFYLCAWSVVHNNYGYTFGSGTRLTVV.

This sequence joins TRBV7-6 and TRBJ1-5, with 9 bases aligning to TRBD1. Germline CDR1 reads SGHVS; CDR2 reads FNYEAQ. This CDR3 contains 15 residues. Trimming cost V 0 bases and J 4 bases; bases outside gene matches: 1. The CDR3 coding sequence is TGTGCCAGCAGCTTAGCAGGGACAGGGAATCAGCCCCAGCATTTT. Translated, it gives CASSLAGTGNQPQHF. Drawing the rest from reference TRBV7-6 and TRBJ1-5, the complete variable domain is GAGVSQSPRYKVTKRGQDVALRCDPISGHVSLYWYRQALGQGPEFLTYFNYEAQQDKSGLPNDRFSAERPEGSISTLTIQRTEQRDSAMYRCASSLAGTGNQPQHFGDGTRLSIL.

The V and J genes are TRBV28 and TRBJ1-1; D call uncertain. CDR1 is MDHEN, CDR2 SYDVKM, per germline. V lost 6 bases and J lost 11, with 16 bases in between. CDR3 size: 12 residues. CDR3 in amino acids: CASRPGSRRAFF. The CDR3 bases are TGTGCCAGCAGGCCGGGGAGTCGCCGGGCTTTCTTT.

The gene calls are TRBV27 and TRBJ2-2; D unresolved. V lost 5 bases, J lost 0 bases, and 4 bases lay in between. The CDR3 consists of 13 residues. Germline V gene lookup returns CDR1 MNHEY and CDR2 SMNVEV (reference sequence). CDR3 amino acids: CASSPANTGELFF. The DNA for the CDR3 is TGTGCCAGCAGTCCAGCGAACACCGGGGAGCTGTTTTTT.

This chain links TRBV7-2 with TRBJ2-1, with TRBD2 matching over 8 bases. J gave up 4 bases and V 5 bases, and 7 bases lay outside the gene matches. Germline values: CDR1 SGHTA, CDR2 FQGNSA. The length of the CDR3 is 15 residues. The CDR3 nucleotides are TGTGCCAGCAGCCTCCCAGGGACTAGTTACAATGAGCAGTTCTTC. It translates to CASSLPGTSYNEQFF.

The rearrangement links TRBV6-1 to TRBJ1-5; D is unclear. CDR1 and CDR2 from the germline V gene are MNHNS and SASEGT. Trimming removed 2 bases at V and 4 bases at J, with 6 bases between. This CDR3 is 13 amino acids long. CDR3 coding DNA: TGTGCCAGCAGTGAACTCGTAAATCAGCCCCAGCATTTT. This translates into CASSELVNQPQHF.

The gene calls are TRBV6-5 and TRBJ2-3; possibly TRBD2 for D (8 bases). In germline, CDR1 is MNHEY, CDR2 SVGAGI. The V and J ends lost 6 bases and 5 bases respectively, with 18 bases between them. This CDR3 contains 15 residues. The CDR3 loop reads CASRPRGTRGDTQYF. DNA of the CDR3: TGTGCCAGCAGACCCAGGGGGACTAGAGGAGATACGCAGTATTTT.